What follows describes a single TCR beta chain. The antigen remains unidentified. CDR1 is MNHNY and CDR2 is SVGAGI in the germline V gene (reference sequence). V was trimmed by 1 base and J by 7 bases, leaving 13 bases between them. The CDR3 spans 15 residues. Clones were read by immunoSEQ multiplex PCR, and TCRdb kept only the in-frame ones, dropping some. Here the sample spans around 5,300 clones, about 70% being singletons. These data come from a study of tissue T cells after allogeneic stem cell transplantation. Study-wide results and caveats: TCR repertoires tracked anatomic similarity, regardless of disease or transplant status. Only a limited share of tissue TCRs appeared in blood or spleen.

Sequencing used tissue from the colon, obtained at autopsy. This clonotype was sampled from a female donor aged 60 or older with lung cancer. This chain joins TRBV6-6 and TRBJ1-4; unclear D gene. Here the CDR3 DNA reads TGTGCCAGCAGTTACTTGGCAGGTGCCGGTGAAAAACTGTTTTTT. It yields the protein CASSYLAGAGEKLFF.